The 18 T cell receptor beta chains given below trace back to one sample, sequenced in a study of shared clonotypes between healthy human individuals. Clones were read by immunoSEQ multiplex PCR, and TCRdb kept only the in-frame ones, dropping some. The data hold about 2 million clones, with just under 95% observed a single time. The naive CD8 population came from CD45RO-negative cells selected for CCR7, without terminally differentiated effector memory CD45RA+ cells. The specimen was naive CD8+ T cells sorted from blood. These receptors came from a man between 18 and 29 years old in good health.

The V call is TRBV30, the J call TRBJ1-6; D possibly corresponds to TRBD1 (6 bases). Trimming took 0 bases from V and 5 from J, leaving 14 bases between them. Looked up from germline, CDR1 is GTSNPN and CDR2 is SVGIG (reference sequence). The CDR3 extends over 16 amino acids. DNA of the CDR3: TGTGCCTGGAGTGTCGTCCAGGGGATAGATAATTCACCCCTCCACTTT. Translating gives CAWSVVQGIDNSPLHF.

The V gene is TRBV9, the J gene TRBJ2-2; 7 bases are shared with TRBD1. This CDR3 comprises 14 residues. Germline values: CDR1 SGDLS, CDR2 YYNGEE. Trimming removed 9 bases from V and 0 bases from J; junction bases left unmatched: 5. The DNA of the CDR3 is TGTGCCACCGAGACAGGGCCGAACACCGGGGAGCTGTTTTTT. It specifies CATETGPNTGELFF. Full variable domain (outside the CDR3, taken from reference TRBV9 and TRBJ2-2): DSGVTQTPKHLITATGQRVTLRCSPRSGDLSVYWYQQSLDQGLQFLIQYYNGEERAKGNILERFSAQQFPDLHSELNLSSLELGDSALYFCATETGPNTGELFFGEGSRLTVL.

The count of this clone is one. V and J are TRBV5-5 and TRBJ2-7, with D uncertain. The CDR3 consists of 12 residues. Germline V gives CDR1 SGHKS, CDR2 YYEKEE (reference sequence). V was shortened by 2 bases and J by 4 bases, with 7 bases between the two germline ends. The DNA of the CDR3 is TGTGCCAGCAGCTTTGTGGGATACGAGCAGTACTTC. Translated: CASSFVGYEQYF. Filled out from reference TRBV5-5 and TRBJ2-7, the complete variable domain reads DAGVTQSPTHLIKTRGQQVTLRCSPISGHKSVSWYQQVLGQGPQFIFQYYEKEERGRGNFPDRFSARQFPNYSSELNVNALLLGDSALYLCASSFVGYEQYFGPGTRLTVT.

The rearrangement joins TRBV7-6 to TRBJ1-1, with no clear D. Trimming stripped 3 bases from V and 4 bases from J, with 12 bases between. Germline V gives CDR1 SGHVS, CDR2 FNYEAQ. This CDR3 has 14 amino acids. The CDR3 DNA is TGTGCCAGCAGCTTCCTAGGGTCGGGCACTGAAGCTTTCTTT. Translating it yields CASSFLGSGTEAFF.

This chain uses TRBV5-6 with TRBJ2-7, with D perhaps given as TRBD1 or TRBD2 (6 bases each). V was shortened by 3 bases and J by 2 bases, with 12 bases between the two germline ends. CDR3 length: 14 amino acids. Germline loops: CDR1 SGHDT, CDR2 YYEEEE. The CDR3 loop is CASSWGAGAYEQYF. The DNA for the CDR3 is TGTGCCAGCAGCTGGGGGGCAGGGGCCTACGAGCAGTACTTC. Drawing the rest from reference TRBV5-6 and TRBJ2-7, the complete variable domain is DAGVTQSPTHLIKTRGQQVTLRCSPKSGHDTVSWYQQALGQGPQFIFQYYEEEERQRGNFPDRFSGHQFPNYSSELNVNALLLGDSALYLCASSWGAGAYEQYFGPGTRLTVT.

The chain is built from TRBV5-1 and TRBJ2-3, with 11 positions matching TRBD2. The CDR3 length is 14 residues. Germline V gene data show CDR1 as SGHRS and CDR2 as YFSETQ. The J segment lost 5 bases and the V segment lost 4 bases, leaving 3 bases of the junction unmatched. CDR3 coding DNA: TGCGCCAGCAGCGTAGGGACTAGCGGAGATACGCAGTATTTT. It yields the protein CASSVGTSGDTQYF. Combining the CDR3 with reference TRBV5-1 and TRBJ2-3 gives the whole variable domain KAGVTQTPRYLIKTRGQQVTLSCSPISGHRSVSWYQQTPGQGLQFLFEYFSETQRNKGNFPGRFSGRQFSNSRSEMNVSTLELGDSALYLCASSVGTSGDTQYFGPGTRLTVL.

V gene TRBV5-1 combines with J gene TRBJ2-1, with 11 nucleotides matching TRBD2. The CDR3 runs 17 residues. With 1 base clipped from V and 4 bases from J, the junction kept 7 bases outside the gene matches. Germline V lookup: CDR1 SGHRS, CDR2 YFSETQ. For the CDR3, the DNA is TGCGCCAGCAGCTTGTGGGTAGCGGGAGGGGCTTACAATGAGCAGTTCTTC. As protein: CASSLWVAGGAYNEQFF.

This chain joins TRBV10-1 and TRBJ2-7, with 7 bases matching TRBD2. V lost 3 bases, J lost 0 bases, and 5 bases stayed unmatched. CDR3 length: 15 residues. Germline V CDR1 and CDR2: WNHNN, SYGVQD (reference sequence). The CDR3 reads CASSDGGVSSYEQYF. The CDR3 nucleotides are TGCGCCAGCAGTGATGGGGGGGTAAGCTCCTACGAGCAGTACTTC.

V usage is TRBV6-6 and J usage is TRBJ2-5; D is unclear. Germline V CDR1 and CDR2: MNHNY, SVGAGI (reference sequence). The CDR3 contains 12 residues. The V end was cut by 8 bases, the J end by 3 bases, with 10 bases between. CDR3 coding DNA: TGTGCCAGCCGTTCCTTAAAAGAGACCCAGTACTTC. Its protein product is CASRSLKETQYF.

This sequence joins TRBV13 and TRBJ1-4; D is unclear. The V and J ends lost 0 bases and 8 bases respectively, with 7 bases between them. The CDR3 length is 13 residues. Looked up from germline, CDR1 is PRHDT and CDR2 is FYEKMQ (reference sequence). The CDR3 sequence: CASSLGETEKLFF. CDR3 DNA sequence: TGTGCCAGCAGCTTAGGCGAGACCGAAAAACTGTTTTTT.

This chain connects TRBV6-1 to TRBJ2-7, with D possibly matching TRBD1 (6 bases). V shed 3 bases and J shed 2 bases, with 11 bases lying between them. Germline V lookup: CDR1 MNHNS, CDR2 SASEGT. The CDR3 totals 14 residues. CDR3 bases: TGTGCCAGCAGTGAGGACAGTCGGGCCTACGAGCAGTACTTC. Translated, it gives CASSEDSRAYEQYF.

Only one count was recorded for this clone. The chain recombines TRBV4-3 with TRBJ2-7; D may be TRBD1 or TRBD2 (6 bases each). CDR1 and CDR2 from the germline V gene are LGHNA and YSLEER. V dropped 1 base and J dropped 7 bases, with 14 bases sitting between them. The CDR3 totals 14 residues. CDR3 in DNA: TGCGCCAGCAGCCAAGTTTCGGGAGACAGGGAGCAGTACTTC. This translates into CASSQVSGDREQYF.

In its sample, this clone was seen once. The V call is TRBV27, the J call TRBJ1-1, with a weak D call TRBD1 (5 bases). CDR1 and CDR2 (germline): MNHEY, SMNVEV (reference sequence). CDR3 length equals 13 residues. The V end lost 3 bases, the J end lost 6 bases, and 11 bases lay between the germline ends. Written as DNA, the CDR3 is TGTGCCAGCAGTTTGTCGACAGTCGCTGAAGCTTTCTTT. Residues: CASSLSTVAEAFF.

V gene TRBV27 combines with J gene TRBJ1-2; 10 nucleotides line up with TRBD1. CDR3 size: 15 residues. Germline V CDR1 and CDR2: MNHEY, SMNVEV (reference sequence). Unmatched junction bases numbered 7, after V lost 6 bases and J lost 3 bases. The CDR3 loop is CASRPPGTGDYGYTF. The CDR3 nucleotides read TGTGCCAGCAGGCCTCCCGGGACAGGGGACTATGGCTACACCTTC.

This chain connects TRBV5-4 to TRBJ2-7, with 11 bases identical to TRBD1. Germline V gives CDR1 SGHNT, CDR2 YYREEE (reference sequence). The CDR3 covers 19 residues. The V segment lost 2 bases and the J segment 2 bases; nucleotides outside the gene matches: 15. The CDR3 nucleotides are TGTGCCAGCAGCTTAACCAGGACAGGGGGCATTTTCGACGCCTACGAGCAGTACTTC. The encoded protein is CASSLTRTGGIFDAYEQYF.

The genes are TRBV7-9 and TRBJ2-3, with D perhaps TRBD2 (6 bases). V was trimmed by 5 bases and J by 3 bases, leaving 15 bases between them. The CDR3 has 15 residues. The germline V gene encodes CDR1 SEHNR and CDR2 FQNEAQ (reference sequence). CDR3 nucleotides: TGTGCCAGCAGCCTTCCTGGGACTTCAACAGATACGCAGTATTTT. Translated: CASSLPGTSTDTQYF.

The gene calls are TRBV19 and TRBJ2-5, with 9 positions matching TRBD1. V shed 3 bases and J 2 bases; nucleotides not matched to a gene: 1. Germline V gene lookup returns CDR1 LNHDA and CDR2 SQIVND (reference sequence). The CDR3 is 14 residues long. CDR3 in amino acids: CASSIGTGQETQYF. DNA of the CDR3: TGTGCCAGTAGTATTGGGACAGGGCAAGAGACCCAGTACTTC.

CDR3 loop: CASTEGGSLSYGYTF. The CDR3 nucleotides read TGTGCCAGCACGGAAGGGGGCAGTCTTTCCTATGGCTACACCTTC. The chain is built from TRBV7-9 and TRBJ1-2; 7 bases are shared with TRBD1. This CDR3 is 15 amino acids long. Germline loops: CDR1 SEHNR, CDR2 FQNEAQ (reference sequence). V was clipped by 7 bases and J by 4 bases; unmatched bases: 12.